This TCR beta chain stems from a study of T cells in Graves' hyperthyroidism and ophthalmopathy. Fresh 10 ml peripheral blood yielded PBMCs. Amplified regions were TCR beta CDR3 sequences from RNA transcripts. The TCR CDR3 was amplified in a first-round RT-PCR using the HTBI primer set. TCRdb fed the multiplex PCR reads into MiXCR, producing one record per CDR3 protein. The sample lists about 640,000 distinct CDR3 sequences; roughly 20% were seen once. The clonotype was recovered from a young man with Graves' ophthalmopathy. Sequences were obtained from blood.

This chain's CDR3 is CASSLGTRNTEAFF. CDR3 sequence (DNA): TGTGCCAGCAGTTTGGGGACAAGGAACACTGAAGCTTTCTTT. The chain employs TRBV28 and TRBJ1-1; maybe TRBD1 (6 bases). The V end was cut by 3 bases, the J end by 1 base, with 9 bases between. There are 14 residues in the CDR3. CDR1 MDHEN and CDR2 SYDVKM come from the germline V gene.